This T cell receptor beta chain emerged from a study of T cells in Graves' hyperthyroidism and ophthalmopathy. Authors of the study amplified TCR beta CDR3 regions from RNA transcripts. HTBI primers drove first-round RT-PCR of the TCR CDR3. MiXCR, applied by TCRdb to the multiplex PCR reads, yields one record per CDR3 protein. The sample lists about 510,000 distinct CDR3 sequences, about 45% seen once, with about two fifths in the top ten. Lactation, pregnancy, other autoimmune disease or uncontrolled infection led to exclusion of patients. In regard to this clonotype: Antigen specificity is unknown.

The trim removed 5 bases at V and 4 bases at J, leaving 4 bases unmatched. The germline V gene has CDR1 LNHNV and CDR2 YYDKDF (reference sequence). The CDR3 extends over 14 amino acids. Study-wide results and caveats: The blood repertoire included most of the expanded thyroid clonotypes above 0.001.

The chain joins TRBV15 to TRBJ1-1; 10 bases map to TRBD1. This sequence was found in an adult woman with Graves' disease, either hyperthyroidism or ophthalmopathy (not recorded which). Material: peripheral blood or thyroid tissue (not recorded which). CDR3 loop: CATSRGQGSTEAFF. The CDR3 nucleotides are TGTGCCACCAGCCGGGGACAGGGGAGCACTGAAGCTTTCTTT.